The 10 T cell receptor beta chains below all came from one sample that was sequenced in a study of T cells in Graves' hyperthyroidism and ophthalmopathy. The investigators amplified TCR beta CDR3 regions from RNA transcripts. First-round RT-PCR of the TCR CDR3 relied on the HTBI primer set. TCRdb processed the multiplex PCR reads anew with MiXCR; each CDR3 protein has one entry. The sample carries around 420,000 distinct CDR3 sequences, about 15% recorded once. Source material: blood. The receptors here all came from a woman aged 18-29 years with Graves' hyperthyroidism.

This clonotype was detected once. The rearrangement links TRBV2 to TRBJ1-5; 7 bases are a match to TRBD1. CDR3 length: 15 amino acids. Germline CDR1 reads SNHLY; CDR2 reads FYNNEI. V was clipped by 9 bases and J by 0 bases; unmatched bases: 8. CDR3 coding DNA: TGTGCCAGAGCCGGGACAGCTTATAGCAATCAGCCCCAGCATTTT. Amino acid sequence: CARAGTAYSNQPQHF.

This clonotype occurred many times. The chain carries TRBV11-2 and TRBJ1-2, with 7 bases lining up with TRBD1. The CDR3 length is 14 residues. CDR1 and CDR2 from the germline V gene are SGHAT and FQNNGV. V lost 3 bases and J lost 2; bases outside the gene matches: 3. CDR3 bases: TGTGCCAGCAGCTTCGACAGGGCGAACTATGGCTACACCTTC. Its protein product is CASSFDRANYGYTF.

This chain links TRBV14 with TRBJ2-1, with 8 bases aligning to TRBD2. The V gene's germline CDR1 is SGHDN and CDR2 FVKESK. Germline trimming cut 1 base from V and 10 bases from J; bases unmatched to any gene: 15. The CDR3 runs to 17 residues. The CDR3 sequence is CASSQGREGPHPREQFF. CDR3 nucleotides: TGTGCCAGCAGCCAAGGTCGGGAGGGCCCCCATCCTCGAGAGCAGTTCTTC.

This clonotype was observed at least ten times. The V gene is TRBV27, the J gene TRBJ2-5; no definite D call. CDR1 is MNHEY, CDR2 SMNVEV, per germline (reference sequence). The V end lost 4 bases, the J end lost 2 bases, and 8 bases lay between the germline ends. CDR3 length equals 13 residues. The CDR3 nucleotides read TGTGCCAGCAGTTCATTGACGCAAGAGACCCAGTACTTC. This codes for CASSSLTQETQYF.

The J gene is TRBJ1-1, the V gene TRBV7-3, with TRBD1 as a possible D gene (5 bases). Trimming stripped 2 bases from V and 3 bases from J, with 10 bases between. CDR3 length equals 14 residues. CDR1 and CDR2 (germline): SGHTA, FQGTGA. The CDR3 coding sequence is TGTGCCAGCAGCTTATTAGGGGCTGACACTGAAGCTTTCTTT. Its translation: CASSLLGADTEAFF.

This clonotype was recorded many times. The chain has TRBV2 and TRBJ1-2; the D is unclear. V lost 6 bases and J lost 2, with 1 base in between. This CDR3 spans 10 amino acids. The V gene's germline CDR1 is SNHLY and CDR2 FYNNEI. The CDR3 DNA follows: TGTGCCAGCAGCAACTATGGCTACACCTTC. Translation gives CASSNYGYTF.

The table lists this clonotype with many counts. The chain links TRBV10-3 to TRBJ1-5; D may be TRBD1 (6 bases). Trimming removed 6 bases at V and 4 bases at J, with 16 bases between. The CDR3 is made up of 15 amino acids. Per germline, CDR1 ENHRY and CDR2 SYGVKD. Here the CDR3 reads CAISETGALNQPQHF. DNA for the CDR3: TGTGCCATCAGCGAGACAGGCGCCCTTAATCAGCCCCAGCATTTT.

The V call is TRBV11-2, the J call TRBJ2-4; 7 positions match TRBD1. This CDR3 has 18 amino acids. Unmatched junction bases numbered 10, after V lost 1 base and J lost 1 base. Germline values: CDR1 SGHAT, CDR2 FQNNGV. This CDR3 is CASSLVTDRDGAKNIQYF. The CDR3 DNA sequence: TGTGCCAGCAGCTTAGTCACAGACAGGGATGGGGCCAAAAACATTCAGTACTTC.

The gene calls are TRBV30 and TRBJ1-1; 10 positions agree with TRBD1. The junction had 3 bases not matched to a gene; V was cut back by 4 bases and J by 4 bases. Looked up from germline, CDR1 is GTSNPN and CDR2 is SVGIG (reference sequence). The CDR3 contains 13 residues. CDR3 DNA: TGTGCCTGGACCGGACAGGGGGGCACTGAAGCTTTCTTT. As protein: CAWTGQGGTEAFF.

The table lists this clonotype with many counts. The chain is built from TRBV6-1 and TRBJ1-1, with D uncertain. V lost 10 bases and J 4 bases, leaving 13 bases between the germline ends. The germline V gene has CDR1 MNHNS and CDR2 SASEGT. There are 12 residues in the CDR3. The CDR3 sequence: CATADFSTEAFF. The CDR3 bases are TGTGCCACCGCGGACTTTTCCACTGAAGCTTTCTTT.